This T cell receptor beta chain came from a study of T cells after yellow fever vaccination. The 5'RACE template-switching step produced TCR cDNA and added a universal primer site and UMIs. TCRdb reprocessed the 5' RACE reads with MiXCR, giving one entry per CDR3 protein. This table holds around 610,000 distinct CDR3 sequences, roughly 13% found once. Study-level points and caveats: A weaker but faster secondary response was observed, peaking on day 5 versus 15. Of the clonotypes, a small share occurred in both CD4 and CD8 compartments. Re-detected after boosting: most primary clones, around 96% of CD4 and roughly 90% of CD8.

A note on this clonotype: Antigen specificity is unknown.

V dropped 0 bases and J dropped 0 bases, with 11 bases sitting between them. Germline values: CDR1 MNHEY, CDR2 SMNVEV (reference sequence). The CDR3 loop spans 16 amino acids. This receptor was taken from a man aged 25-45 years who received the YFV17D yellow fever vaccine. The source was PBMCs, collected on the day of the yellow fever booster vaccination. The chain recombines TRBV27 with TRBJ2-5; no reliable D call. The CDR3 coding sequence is TGTGCCAGCAGTTTATCGGACCCAGGTCACCAAGAGACCCAGTACTTC. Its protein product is CASSLSDPGHQETQYF.